The TCR beta chain described here comes from a study of blood T cell repertoires in COVID-19. TCRdb's copy holds only in-frame clones and misses some; the assay was immunoSEQ multiplex PCR. The sample yields 120,000 to 150,000 clones, over 75% seen once. Sequenced: peripheral blood. This clonotype originated in a woman between 45 and 60 years old with acute or convalescent COVID-19.

The CDR3 sequence: CSVVAGGPYEQYF. CDR3 bases: TGCAGCGTTGTAGCGGGGGGGCCGTACGAGCAGTACTTC. The rearrangement links TRBV29-1 to TRBJ2-7, with TRBD2 matching 11 bases. The germline gives CDR1 SQVTM, CDR2 ANQGSEA. With 4 bases clipped from V and 4 bases from J, the junction kept 3 bases outside the gene matches. The CDR3 is 13 residues long.